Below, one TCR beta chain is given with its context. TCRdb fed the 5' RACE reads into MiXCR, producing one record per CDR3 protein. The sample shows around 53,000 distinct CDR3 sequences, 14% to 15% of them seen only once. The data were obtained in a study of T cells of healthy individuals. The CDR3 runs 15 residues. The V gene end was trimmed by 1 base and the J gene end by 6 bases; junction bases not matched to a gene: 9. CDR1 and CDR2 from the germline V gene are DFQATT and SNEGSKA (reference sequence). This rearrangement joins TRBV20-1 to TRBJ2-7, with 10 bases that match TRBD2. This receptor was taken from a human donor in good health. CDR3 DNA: TGCAGTGCTAGAGTAGCGGGGGGCCCCCGGACCGAGCAGTACTTC. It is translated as CSARVAGGPRTEQYF.